Sequencing of this TCR beta chain was carried out in a study of cytomegalovirus exposure and HLA in healthy donors. General study findings and limits: A later analysis found first-cohort TCR clusters tended to co-occur in the roughly 120 validation repertoires. In vitro, three CMV-associated chains proved specific for CMV antigens.

This CDR3 contains 14 residues. V lost 6 bases, J lost 4 bases, and 6 bases stayed unmatched. Germline lookup yields CDR1 SNHLY and CDR2 FYNNEI. With regard to this clone: Its target is not known.

The method was immunoSEQ multiplex PCR; TCRdb's version includes in-frame clones alone and lacks a portion of them. The data show about 130,000 clones, 89% seen once. The chain carries TRBV2 and TRBJ1-1; 9 bases are shared with TRBD1. The specimen was PBMCs. The TCR comes from a woman younger than 35 in good health and CMV-seropositive. CDR3 protein: CASSSGTGPTEAFF. The CDR3, as DNA: TGTGCCAGCAGCTCCGGGACAGGGCCCACTGAAGCTTTCTTT. Variable domain in full (rest from reference TRBV2 and TRBJ1-1): EPEVTQTPSHQVTQMGQEVILRCVPISNHLYFYWYRQILGQKVEFLVSFYNNEISEKSEIFDDQFSVERPDGSNFTLKIRSTKLEDSAMYFCASSSGTGPTEAFFGQGTRLTVV.